These 3 T cell receptor beta chains share one sample of origin, sequenced in a study of blood T cells in healthy people across ages. Then a second PCR, running about 7 to 11 cycles, was carried out with a sample-barcoded 5' primer and a J-beta primer mix. Each CDR3 protein is one row after TCRdb ran MiXCR on the 5' RACE reads. In the table there are 1 million or so distinct CDR3 sequences, 40% to 45% of which are singletons. The sequencing sample was made of blood. Receptors originate from a woman aged 60-75 years in good health.

The chain is built from TRBV11-1 and TRBJ2-3; D is perhaps TRBD1 (5 bases). Between the trimmed V and J ends, which lost 5 bases and 0 bases, there was a span of 12 bases. CDR1 SGHAT and CDR2 FQDESV come from the germline V gene (reference sequence). The CDR3 sequence is 15 residues long. DNA for the CDR3: TGTGCCAGCAGCGACGGTCAGGGTAGCACAGATACGCAGTATTTT. Translated, it gives CASSDGQGSTDTQYF.

Only a few counts were recorded for this clonotype. The CDR3 spells CASSSITAGYGYTF. The CDR3 nucleotides read TGTGCCAGCAGTTCCATCACGGCCGGCTATGGCTACACCTTC. This chain joins TRBV28 and TRBJ1-2; no clear D gene. CDR1 and CDR2 from the germline V gene are MDHEN and SYDVKM. The CDR3 totals 14 residues. Deletions cut 4 bases from V and 4 bases from J, with 13 bases between.

A few counts support this clonotype. The chain carries TRBV28 and TRBJ2-5; perhaps TRBD1 as D (5 bases). Germline assignment: CDR1 MDHEN and CDR2 SYDVKM. The CDR3 is 13 residues long. Deletions cut 7 bases from V and 2 bases from J, with 11 bases between. The DNA for the CDR3 is TGTGCCAGCACCAGACAGTATCAAGAGACCCAGTACTTC. The encoded protein is CASTRQYQETQYF. Based on the CDR3 plus reference TRBV28 and TRBJ2-5, the full variable domain is DVKVTQSSRYLVKRTGEKVFLECVQDMDHENMFWYRQDPGLGLRLIYFSYDVKMKEKGDIPEGYSVSREKKERFSLILESASTNQTSMYLCASTRQYQETQYFGPGTRLLVL.